The clone carrying this T cell receptor (beta chain) was found a few times. The antigen is undetermined. Time point denoted: patch test 2, 6 weeks after DPC sensitization. Treatment in this sample: therapeutic diphenylcyclopropenone sensitization with weekly scalp DPC. Participating donors were patients with alopecia, aged 18 to 70 years, considered appropriate candidates for DPC. TCRdb re-derived calls from the RACE reads in MiXCR, one entry per CDR3 protein. The table includes 25,000 to 30,000 distinct CDR3 sequences, approximately 9% detected once. The germline V gene encodes CDR1 SEHNR and CDR2 FQNEAQ (reference sequence). This CDR3 has 17 residues. Trimming removed 5 bases at V and 0 bases at J, with 16 bases between. The data were taken from a study of human T cells and chemical hapten exposure. The overall study: TCR yields per sample varied mostly from small pooled library volume differences.

Findings and caveats of the study: Expanded TCR sets contained significantly more large CDR3 similarity clusters than controls. Once DPC sensitization occurred, TCRs above 1 in 1000 frequency showed no change.

The chain employs TRBV7-9 and TRBJ1-4; D unclear. The TCR comes from a man aged 30 to 39 with alopecia areata. Some clones in this sample may be carry-over from other donors' samples. This material consisted of whole blood, taken in connection with sensitization to the hapten diphenylcyclopropenone (DPC). CDR3 region: CASSLRIGPPTNEKLFF. In DNA form, the CDR3 reads TGTGCCAGCAGCCTTAGGATCGGGCCTCCAACTAATGAAAAACTGTTTTTT.